This entry features one T cell receptor beta chain sequence. Which antigen it targets is not known. Base qualities are not provided; no much larger clone lies one nucleotide away. This specimen comes from a study of PD-L1 blockade in urothelial cancer (dated by TCRdb to 2016 to 2017). Some background on the complete study: All patients started therapy around 2014 and received atezolizumab 1,200 mg intravenously every 3 weeks. Ten or so patients reached durable clinical benefit, while fewer than 25 patients did not. About nine tenths of the roughly 29 patients were males with bladder-origin urothelial cancer, and 18 of 29 reported a prior smoking history. TCR sequencing covered pretreatment tumor samples and matched, serially collected peripheral blood taken before and after atezolizumab treatment. Somatic, immune and clinical correlates of response to PD-L1 blockade with atezolizumab in urothelial cancer were the focus of an exploratory multi-omic analysis. An ECOG performance status of 0 or 1 was recorded for the patients, and 0 to 3 prior chemotherapy regimens had been received by the patients. Blood samples were analyzed at two time points: 3 weeks after treatment start (second dose) and 6 weeks after treatment start. Pretreatment blood TCR-seq was available for twenty-nine patients, at least one posttreatment blood collection was obtained for around 24 patients, and tumor TCR-seq was available for around 24 patients. Durable clinical benefit was defined as a progression-free survival longer than 6 months, and TCR features were additionally tested against progression-free survival and overall survival. Blood samples gave median yields of around 140,000 T cells and more than 80,000 unique TCRs, along with a median clonality of around 0.08. In the same patients, pretreatment tumors underwent whole exome sequencing and RNA sequencing in addition to TCR sequencing.

Findings and caveats that apply to the study as a whole: Small sample size (n of about 30) and many exploratory analyses mean the results are intended to be hypothesis-generating. Improved progression-free and overall survival was associated with having pretreatment peripheral blood TCR clonality below the median. At 3 weeks after the start of treatment, tumor-associated TCR clones in peripheral blood had expanded more in patients with durable benefit (n ≈ 20, p = 0.022).

The CDR3 runs 14 residues from the cysteine to the phenylalanine. Just CDR3 DNA is preserved here, 42 bases in frame from base 1. V lost 5 bases and J lost 5 bases, and the count of bases not matched to a germline gene is 8. As encoded in the germline V gene, CDR1 is SGDLS while CDR2 is YYNGEE. The cohort comprised 25 to 30 patients with locally advanced or metastatic urothelial carcinoma treated at Memorial Sloan Kettering on a trial protocol. Peripheral blood mononuclear cells were collected pretreatment and during treatment, with between 1 and 8 total time points obtained per patient. The Qiagen DNeasy Blood extraction kit was used to purify genomic DNA from total PBMCs and tumor samples. Collected pretreatment and during treatment, PBMCs were isolated and stored as previously described. Each PCR received spiked-in synthetic TCR analog templates so that absolute template abundance could be estimated from read counts. Using the immunoSEQ assay, TCRbeta CDR3 regions were amplified from genomic DNA with bias-controlled V and J gene primers. Sequencing of rearranged TCRbeta segments was performed at approximately 20X coverage. As for the authors' bioinformatics: Clustering was used to correct sequencing errors, and CDR3s were annotated against IMGT so that V, D and J genes could be assigned. Downstream analyses used only productive TCRbeta rearrangements and left out out-of-frame or stop-codon sequences. Clonality was calculated as one minus the Shannon entropy normalized by the log of the number of unique productive sequences. Fisher's exact test with Benjamini-Hochberg correction, using a cutoff of adjusted p below 0.01, was how clones that differed between time points or between blood and tumor were identified. The immuneACCESS repertoire file appears here via TCRdb, limited to in-frame rearrangements. These files lack a portion of the clones; in checked studies, under half of the deficit traces to unresolved V genes, and the cause of the others is not known. Clonal size and the V and J genes are those of that table, whereas D and trimming came from the DNA. The sample records about 30,000 clones, more than 75% of which are singletons. The top ten hold roughly 3.5% of the sample.

The origin of this receptor is a man aged 50 or older with urothelial cancer. The specimen was PBMCs, collected around atezolizumab (anti-PD-L1) treatment. The rearrangement combines TRBV9 with TRBJ2-7; 9 central bases correspond to TRBD1. At the DNA level, the sequence is TGTGCCAGCAGTGCGGGACAGGGTGTCCACGAGCAGTACTTC. It specifies CASSAGQGVHEQYF.